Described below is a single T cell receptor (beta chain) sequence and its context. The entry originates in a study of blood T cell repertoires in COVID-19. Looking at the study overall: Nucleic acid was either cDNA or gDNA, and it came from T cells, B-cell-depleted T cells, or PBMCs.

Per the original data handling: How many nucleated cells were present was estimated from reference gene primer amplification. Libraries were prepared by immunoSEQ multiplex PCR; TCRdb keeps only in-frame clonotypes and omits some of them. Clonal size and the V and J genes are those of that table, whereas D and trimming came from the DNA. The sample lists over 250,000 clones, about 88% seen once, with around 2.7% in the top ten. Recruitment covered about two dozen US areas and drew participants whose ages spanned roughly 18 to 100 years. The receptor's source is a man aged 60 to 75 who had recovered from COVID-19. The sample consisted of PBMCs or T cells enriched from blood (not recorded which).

CDR3 sequence reads: CASSSFAGELFF. In nucleotides, the CDR3 is TGTGCCAGCAGCTCCTTCGCCGGGGAGCTGTTTTTT. The chain recombines TRBV5-4 with TRBJ2-2; D uncertain. The CDR3 spans 12 residues. V was pared by 3 bases and J by 6 bases, with 6 bases between. Germline CDR1 reads SGHNT; CDR2 reads YYREEE (reference sequence).